The 6 T cell receptor beta chains below all came from one sample that was sequenced in a study of cytomegalovirus exposure and HLA in healthy donors. Vbeta (60) and Jbeta (13) primers were used in the PCR. Sequenced by immunoSEQ multiplex PCR; TCRdb stores in-frame clones only, minus some. The repertoire consists of 180,000 or so clones, with approximately 83% occurring once and the leading ten covering almost 9.5%. The source material was PBMCs. These receptors were obtained from a young man in good health and CMV-seropositive.

This clone was counted a single time. A read error may produce the germline difference seen at one junction end. The CDR3, as DNA: TGTTCCAGCAGCCCCGGTTCAGGGAAGACCGGGGAGCTGTTTTTT. Translation gives CSSSPGSGKTGELFF. The chain joins TRBV7-9 to TRBJ2-2, with D perhaps TRBD1 (5 bases). CDR1 is SEHNR and CDR2 is FQNEAQ in the germline V gene (reference sequence). The length of the CDR3 is 15 residues.

The chain couples TRBV14 to TRBJ2-5, with 9 bases fitting TRBD2. The CDR3 contains 16 residues. The J segment lost 2 bases and the V segment lost 4 bases, leaving 8 bases of the junction unmatched. CDR1 is SGHDN, CDR2 FVKESK, per germline. This chain's CDR3 is CASSPIAGAHQETQYF. The CDR3 coding sequence is TGTGCCAGCAGCCCTATAGCGGGGGCCCATCAAGAGACCCAGTACTTC.

The chain recombines TRBV2 with TRBJ2-3, with D possibly being TRBD1 (5 bases). V was cut by 3 bases and J by 1 base, with 8 bases left in between. Germline V lookup: CDR1 SNHLY, CDR2 FYNNEI. The CDR3 extends over 14 amino acids. The DNA for the CDR3 is TGTGCCAGCAGTGAGACAGAACGCACAGATACGCAGTATTTT. It yields the protein CASSETERTDTQYF.

The genes are TRBV25-1 and TRBJ2-5, with 7 bases aligning to TRBD1. V dropped 6 bases and J dropped 0; count of bases not matched to a gene: 7. Germline V lookup: CDR1 MGHDK, CDR2 SYGVNS. This CDR3 has 15 residues. The CDR3 loop reads CASSLIDRDQETQYF. The CDR3 nucleotides are TGTGCCAGCAGCCTTATCGACAGGGACCAAGAGACCCAGTACTTC.

The chain employs TRBV19 and TRBJ2-5; 9 positions match TRBD2. There are 15 residues in the CDR3. Trimming at V came to 1 base and at J to 9 bases, leaving 9 bases not matched to a gene. The germline gives CDR1 LNHDA, CDR2 SQIVND (reference sequence). The CDR3 DNA is TGTGCCAGTAGTATAGGGCTAGCGGGGAGGGAGGCCCAGTACTTC. It codes for CASSIGLAGREAQYF.

V is TRBV10-3 and J is TRBJ2-7, with D tentatively TRBD1 (6 bases). CDR3 length: 17 amino acids. The germline V gene encodes CDR1 ENHRY and CDR2 SYGVKD. Trimming took 2 bases from V and 3 from J, leaving 20 bases between them. The CDR3 DNA reads as TGTGCCATCAGTGAGATGGACAGCCTCTCGACTAACTACGAGCAGTACTTC. Its translation: CAISEMDSLSTNYEQYF.